A selection of T cell receptor beta chains follows, all from one sample in a study of T cells in Graves' hyperthyroidism and ophthalmopathy. MiXCR, run by TCRdb on the multiplex PCR reads, gives a single entry per CDR3 protein. The sample yields some 270,000 distinct CDR3 sequences, approximately 25% seen once. What was sequenced was blood. Source of these receptors: a woman in her thirties or forties with Graves' ophthalmopathy. CDR3s include the opening cysteine and the closing phenylalanine or tryptophan. The D gene is left open where the match is weak. Where a row states a size, it is once, few, many or the class of an expanded clone; other rows omit it.

D gene: .; J gene: TRBJ2-7; clone size: many; V gene: TRBV9; CDR3 DNA: TGTGCCGGCTACGAGCAGTACTTC; CDR3 protein: CAGYEQYF
D gene: TRBD1; J gene: TRBJ2-5; clone size: many; V gene: TRBV28; CDR3 DNA: TGTGCCAGCTTGGACAGGGATGAGACCCAGTACTTC; CDR3 protein: CASLDRDETQYF
D gene: .; J gene: TRBJ2-7; clone size: many; V gene: TRBV3-1; CDR3 DNA: TGTGCCAGCAGCCTAACCGGGACGGGGGAGCAGTACTTC; CDR3 protein: CASSLTGTGEQYF
D gene: .; J gene: TRBJ1-5; clone size: many; V gene: TRBV19; CDR3 DNA: TGTGCCAGTAGTATACTAGGTAGCAATCAGCCCCAGCATTTT; CDR3 protein: CASSILGSNQPQHF
D gene: .; J gene: TRBJ1-5; clone size: few; V gene: TRBV6-7; CDR3 DNA: TGTGCCAGCAGACTGACGGAGCAGGGGTATCAGCCCCAGCATTTT; CDR3 protein: CASRLTEQGYQPQHF
D gene: TRBD2; J gene: TRBJ2-7; clone size: many; V gene: TRBV29-1; CDR3 DNA: TGCAGCGTCAAAGGGACTAGCGGGAGGGCCCCCTACGAGCAGTACTTC; CDR3 protein: CSVKGTSGRAPYEQYF
D gene: .; J gene: TRBJ2-7; clone size: .; V gene: TRBV13; CDR3 DNA: TGTGCCAGCACCCGAGGGGGAGGCATCTACGAGCAGTACTTC; CDR3 protein: CASTRGGGIYEQYF
D gene: .; J gene: TRBJ1-5; clone size: .; V gene: TRBV2; CDR3 DNA: TGTGCCAGCAGTGTCGACTCGGGGGTCGATCAGCCCCAGCATTTT; CDR3 protein: CASSVDSGVDQPQHF
D gene: .; J gene: TRBJ1-1; clone size: .; V gene: TRBV12-3/TRBV12-4; CDR3 DNA: TGTGCCAGCAGAGGACGGGTGAGCACTGAAGCTTTCTTT; CDR3 protein: CASRGRVSTEAFF
D gene: .; J gene: TRBJ2-4; clone size: many; V gene: TRBV4-2; CDR3 DNA: TGTGCCAGCAGCCAAGGGACAGGCGGGGACATTCAGTACTTC; CDR3 protein: CASSQGTGGDIQYF
D gene: .; J gene: TRBJ2-2; clone size: many; V gene: TRBV28; CDR3 DNA: TGTGCCAGCAGTCCCCAAAAGGGCCGCGGCCCCAACACCGGGGAGCTGTTTTTT; CDR3 protein: CASSPQKGRGPNTGELFF
D gene: TRBD1; J gene: TRBJ1-3; clone size: many; V gene: TRBV6-1; CDR3 DNA: TGTGCCAGCACCCCAGGGGGGACTGGAAACACCATATATTTT; CDR3 protein: CASTPGGTGNTIYF
D gene: .; J gene: TRBJ1-5; clone size: few; V gene: TRBV2; CDR3 DNA: TGTGCCAGCACGTGGGATAGCAATCAGCCCCAGCATTTT; CDR3 protein: CASTWDSNQPQHF
D gene: TRBD1; J gene: TRBJ2-2; clone size: many; V gene: TRBV9; CDR3 DNA: TGTGCCAGCACTCCCGGGACAGGGTACGGCACCGGGGAGCTGTTTTTT; CDR3 protein: CASTPGTGYGTGELFF
D gene: .; J gene: TRBJ2-5; clone size: many; V gene: TRBV11-2; CDR3 DNA: TGTGCCAGCAGCTATTCCTTCGAGGGGATCCAAGAGACCCAGTACTTC; CDR3 protein: CASSYSFEGIQETQYF
D gene: .; J gene: TRBJ2-7; clone size: medium-sized; V gene: TRBV12-3/TRBV12-4; CDR3 DNA: TGTGCCAGCAGCACAACAGGGAGTTACGAGCAGTACTTC; CDR3 protein: CASSTTGSYEQYF
D gene: TRBD1; J gene: TRBJ1-1; clone size: many; V gene: TRBV6-1; CDR3 DNA: TGTGCCAGCAGTGCCCCGGACAGGGGGTTGACTGAAGCTTTCTTT; CDR3 protein: CASSAPDRGLTEAFF
D gene: .; J gene: TRBJ1-1; clone size: .; V gene: TRBV6-1; CDR3 DNA: TGTGCCAGCAGTCTCACGTTCGATCTCACTGAAGCTTACTTT; CDR3 protein: CASSLTFDLTEAYF
D gene: .; J gene: TRBJ1-5; clone size: .; V gene: TRBV6-1; CDR3 DNA: TGTGCCAGCAGTGGAGAGGGGTTTTATCAGCCCCAGCATTTT; CDR3 protein: CASSGEGFYQPQHF